A selection of T cell receptor beta chains follows, all from one sample in a study of blood T cell repertoires in COVID-19. TCRdb keeps only in-frame clones here, not all; method: immunoSEQ multiplex PCR. The repertoire holds some 200,000 clones, approximately 90% seen once, with 5.9% in the top ten. Material: peripheral blood. These receptors all stem from a man at least 80 years old with acute or convalescent COVID-19. Each CDR3 is given with its conserved first and last residue. D genes are given only for firm matches. Only some rows state a clone size, as once, few, many or a class for expanded clones.

j_gene,abundance,d_gene,v_gene,CDR3aa,CDR3nt
TRBJ2-1,once,NA,TRBV10-3,CAIRADYNEQFF,TGTGCCATCAGGGCAGACTACAATGAGCAGTTCTTC
TRBJ2-2,NA,TRBD1,TRBV18,CASSPDRANTGELFF,TGTGCCAGCTCACCGGACAGGGCGAACACCGGGGAGCTGTTTTTT
TRBJ2-7,once,NA,TRBV5-4,CASSFRGGTYEQYF,TGTGCCAGCAGCTTCAGAGGGGGAACCTACGAGCAGTACTTC
TRBJ2-3,NA,NA,TRBV21-1,CASSKSPLAGESSDTQYF,TGTGCCAGCAGCAAATCCCCCCTAGCGGGAGAAAGCTCAGATACGCAGTATTTT
TRBJ2-6,NA,NA,TRBV7-9,CASSSPRQLTSGANVLTF,TGTGCCAGCAGCTCTCCGAGACAGCTAACATCTGGGGCCAACGTCCTGACTTTC
TRBJ1-2,NA,NA,TRBV5-1,CASSLSAGDGYTF,TGCGCCAGCAGCTTGTCGGCAGGGGATGGCTACACCTTC
TRBJ2-3,NA,TRBD2,TRBV6-5,CASSYQGGRAADTQYF,TGTGCCAGCAGTTACCAAGGCGGGAGGGCGGCCGATACGCAGTATTTT
TRBJ2-5,NA,NA,TRBV19,CASSMILSTYKETQYF,TGTGCCAGTAGTATGATCCTCTCTACCTATAAAGAGACCCAGTACTTC
TRBJ2-5,NA,TRBD2,TRBV7-2,CASSLTSELAIQETQYF,TGTGCCAGCAGCTTAACTTCCGAACTAGCGATCCAAGAGACCCAGTACTTC
TRBJ2-1,NA,TRBD2,TRBV5-1,CASSLAREGLRTNEQFF,TGCGCCAGCAGCTTGGCACGGGAGGGCCTTAGAACCAATGAGCAGTTCTTC
TRBJ2-3,NA,TRBD2,TRBV3-1/TRBV3-2,CASSQDSGTSGSTDTQYF,TGTGCCAGCAGCCAAGATTCCGGGACTAGCGGGAGCACAGATACGCAGTATTTT
TRBJ1-1,NA,NA,TRBV9,CASSVENSNTEAFF,TGTGCCAGCAGCGTAGAGAACAGTAACACTGAAGCTTTCTTT
TRBJ1-5,NA,NA,TRBV6-1,CASSEGGGADQPQHF,TGTGCCAGCAGTGAAGGGGGGGGCGCGGATCAGCCCCAGCATTTT
TRBJ2-1,NA,NA,TRBV5-1,CASSLASGYNEQFF,TGCGCCAGCAGCTTGGCCTCGGGGTACAATGAGCAGTTCTTC
TRBJ1-5,NA,TRBD1,TRBV6-5,CASSRDRAMNQPQHF,TGTGCCAGCAGTCGGGACAGAGCTATGAATCAGCCCCAGCATTTT
TRBJ2-2,once,NA,TRBV24-1,CATSDLETNTGELFF,TGTGCCACCAGTGATTTGGAAACAAACACCGGGGAGCTGTTTTTT
TRBJ2-2,NA,TRBD2,TRBV9,CASSAFTSGGELFF,TGTGCCAGCAGCGCCTTTACTAGCGGGGGGGAGCTGTTTTTT
TRBJ2-1,NA,TRBD2,TRBV7-2,CASSKRRTSGTYNEQFF,TGTGCCAGCAGCAAACGGAGGACTAGCGGAACCTACAATGAGCAGTTCTTC
TRBJ2-1,NA,NA,TRBV10-3,CAISDSREEQFF,TGTGCCATCAGTGACTCCCGCGAGGAGCAGTTCTTC
TRBJ2-7,NA,TRBD2,TRBV30,CAWSAGLAGYEQYF,TGTGCCTGGAGTGCGGGACTAGCTGGCTACGAGCAGTACTTC
TRBJ2-1,NA,NA,TRBV11-3,CASLEGEGLNEQFF,TGTGCCAGCTTAGAGGGGGAGGGCCTGAATGAGCAGTTCTTC
TRBJ2-7,NA,NA,TRBV28,CASSPGHLYEQYF,TGTGCCAGCAGTCCGGGACACCTCTACGAGCAGTACTTC
TRBJ1-1,NA,TRBD1,TRBV27,CASSLSSRGLSPLMNTEAFF,TGTGCCAGCAGTCTTTCATCCAGGGGGCTTTCACCCTTAATGAACACTGAAGCTTTCTTT
TRBJ2-2,NA,TRBD2,TRBV3-1/TRBV3-2,CASGTSGRNTGELFF,TGTGCCAGCGGGACTAGCGGGAGGAACACCGGGGAGCTGTTTTTT
TRBJ2-5,NA,NA,TRBV30,CAWALLEGQETQYF,TGTGCCTGGGCCCTCCTCGAGGGCCAAGAGACCCAGTACTTC
TRBJ2-1,NA,TRBD1,TRBV7-3,CASSEGQRFNEQFF,TGTGCCAGCAGCGAGGGACAGAGATTCAATGAGCAGTTCTTC
TRBJ2-1,NA,TRBD1,TRBV7-8,CASSLDRQSYNEQFF,TGTGCCAGCAGTCTGGACAGGCAATCCTACAATGAGCAGTTCTTC
TRBJ2-3,few,TRBD1,TRBV27,CASSLRGIGTDTQYF,TGTGCCAGCAGTCTCAGGGGGATTGGCACAGATACGCAGTATTTT
TRBJ1-4,NA,NA,TRBV7-2,CASSLNPGGEKLFF,TGTGCCAGCAGCTTAAATCCGGGAGGCGAAAAACTGTTTTTT
TRBJ2-7,NA,TRBD2,TRBV29-1,CSVGSGISYEQYF,TGCAGCGTTGGTAGCGGGATTTCCTACGAGCAGTACTTC
TRBJ2-1,NA,NA,TRBV4-2,CASSQDEAGVGEQFF,TGTGCCAGCAGCCAAGATGAGGCAGGGGTTGGTGAGCAGTTCTTC
TRBJ1-5,once,NA,TRBV6-6,CASSYSSRGDNQPQHF,TGTGCCAGCAGTTACTCCAGCAGGGGCGACAATCAGCCCCAGCATTTT
TRBJ1-1,NA,NA,TRBV7-9,CASSLLAGANTEAFF,TGTGCCAGCAGCTTACTGGCAGGGGCGAACACTGAAGCTTTCTTT
TRBJ1-5,NA,NA,TRBV6-6,CASSYSEGREPQHF,TGTGCCAGCAGTTACTCCGAAGGGAGGGAGCCCCAGCATTTT
TRBJ2-5,NA,NA,TRBV7-9,CASSLVSETQYF,TGTGCCAGCAGCTTAGTATCAGAGACCCAGTACTTC
TRBJ2-1,once,TRBD2,TRBV27,CASSPGGGYNEQFF,TGTGCCAGCAGTCCTGGGGGGGGTTACAATGAGCAGTTCTTC
TRBJ1-5,NA,NA,TRBV11-1,CASSQGRGNQPQHF,TGTGCCAGCAGCCAGGGGAGGGGCAATCAGCCCCAGCATTTT
TRBJ1-3,NA,NA,TRBV11-2,CASRRKGHLSSGNTIYF,TGTGCCAGCAGAAGGAAGGGACATTTAAGCTCTGGAAACACCATATATTTT
TRBJ1-2,NA,TRBD1,TRBV11-2,CASRPGQGPRHGYTF,TGTGCCAGCAGGCCCGGACAGGGCCCTCGTCATGGCTACACCTTC
TRBJ2-7,NA,NA,TRBV5-4,CASSLGWSGGPYEQYF,TGTGCCAGCAGCTTGGGCTGGTCTGGCGGCCCCTACGAGCAGTACTTC
TRBJ1-1,NA,TRBD1,TRBV7-2,CASRPDRANTEAFF,TGTGCCAGCAGGCCCGACAGGGCGAACACTGAAGCTTTCTTT
TRBJ2-5,NA,TRBD1,TRBV7-2,CASSSPKTGPQYF,TGTGCCAGCAGCTCCCCAAAGACAGGGCCCCAGTACTTC
TRBJ2-3,NA,TRBD2,TRBV5-5,CASRREWGPDTQYF,TGTGCCAGCAGGCGGGAGTGGGGTCCAGATACGCAGTATTTT
TRBJ2-5,NA,TRBD1,TRBV3-1/TRBV3-2,CASSPGQGRLGETQYF,TGTGCCAGCAGCCCCGGACAGGGGCGCTTAGGGGAGACCCAGTACTTC
TRBJ2-7,NA,NA,TRBV27,CASSGLNYEQYF,TGTGCCAGCAGTGGACTAAACTACGAGCAGTACTTC
TRBJ1-6,NA,TRBD1,TRBV24-1,CATQETGTYNSPLHF,TGTGCCACCCAAGAGACAGGGACTTATAATTCACCCCTCCACTTT
TRBJ1-2,few,NA,TRBV28,CASSLTAYGYTF,TGTGCCAGCAGTTTGACAGCCTATGGCTACACCTTC
TRBJ2-3,NA,TRBD2,TRBV6-5,CASSYRGGGNTDTQYF,TGTGCCAGCAGTTACCGGGGCGGGGGAAACACAGATACGCAGTATTTT
TRBJ2-4,NA,TRBD2,TRBV18,CASSPAGVVTKNIQYF,TGTGCCAGCTCACCAGCGGGGGTTGTGACCAAAAACATTCAGTACTTC